Only a few counts were recorded for the clone carrying this TCR beta chain. TCRdb passed the 5' RACE reads through MiXCR, listing each CDR3 protein once. The sample consists of 300,000 to 400,000 distinct CDR3 sequences, about 16% of them appearing once. This entry is derived from a study of T-cell memory formation after mild COVID-19. This sequence originates from a man younger than 35 who had mild COVID-19 (a few samples of this study predate the infection). Cell type and time point are not known. Sequenced input: PBMCs or a T cell subset sorted from them (not recorded which).

CDR3 amino acids: CASIGRSYNEQFF. DNA for the CDR3: TGTGCCAGCATCGGACGATCCTACAATGAGCAGTTCTTC. J is TRBJ2-1 and V is TRBV7-9; D is undetermined. The CDR3 spans 13 residues. Trimming shortened V by 7 bases and J by 1 base, and 8 bases separated the two germline ends. Per the germline V gene, CDR1 is SEHNR and CDR2 is FQNEAQ (reference sequence).